The 16 T cell receptor beta chains reported below all come from one sample, sequenced in a study of blood T cell repertoires in COVID-19. The table came from immunoSEQ multiplex PCR; TCRdb's copy has only in-frame clones and leaves some out. Among 200,000 to 300,000 clones, roughly 88% were seen once, and the ten largest hold around 2.5%. Sequencing was carried out using peripheral blood. The receptors originated from a man aged 35 to 55 who had recovered from COVID-19.

The V call is TRBV4-3, the J call TRBJ2-1, with D maybe TRBD2 (6 bases). CDR1 and CDR2 from the germline V gene are LGHNA and YSLEER. This CDR3 has 14 amino acids. Trimming shortened V by 5 bases and J by 1 base, and 9 bases separated the two germline ends. The CDR3 protein is CASSLEGSYNEQFF. The CDR3 DNA reads as TGCGCCAGCAGCTTGGAGGGATCCTACAATGAGCAGTTCTTC.

The V call is TRBV5-5, the J call TRBJ1-4; possible D gene TRBD1, 5 bases. V shed 2 bases and J shed 6 bases, with 11 bases lying between them. Germline values: CDR1 SGHKS, CDR2 YYEKEE (reference sequence). The CDR3 runs 14 residues. CDR3 DNA: TGTGCCAGCAGCTTTTCCAGGGTAGATGAAAAACTGTTTTTT. It specifies CASSFSRVDEKLFF.

CDR3 region: CASYNWSADTQYF. Written as DNA, the CDR3 is TGTGCCAGTTACAATTGGAGTGCAGATACGCAGTATTTT. This chain joins TRBV19 and TRBJ2-3; D uncertain. The germline CDR1 and CDR2 sequences are LNHDA and SQIVND (reference sequence). V gave up 8 bases and J gave up 4 bases, with 13 bases separating them. The CDR3 loop spans 13 amino acids.

This chain connects TRBV27 to TRBJ2-7; 7 bases fit TRBD2. The V gene end was trimmed by 8 bases and the J gene end by 2 bases; junction bases not matched to a gene: 6. The CDR3 is 13 residues long. Germline values: CDR1 MNHEY, CDR2 SMNVEV (reference sequence). The CDR3 sequence is CASAGGGTYEQYF. The DNA of the CDR3 is TGTGCCAGCGCTGGGGGGGGGACCTACGAGCAGTACTTC.

V gene TRBV11-2 combines with J gene TRBJ1-1; weak D call: TRBD1 (5 bases). This CDR3 has 14 residues. V shed 5 bases and J shed 5 bases, with 15 bases lying between them. Germline loops: CDR1 SGHAT, CDR2 FQNNGV. The CDR3 bases are TGTGCCAGCAGCCTATACGTGGGGGGAACTGAAGCTTTCTTT. Translation gives CASSLYVGGTEAFF.

The J gene is TRBJ2-1, the V gene TRBV5-4, with TRBD2 matching 9 bases. There are 14 residues in the CDR3. Per the germline V gene, CDR1 is SGHNT and CDR2 is YYREEE (reference sequence). V lost 2 bases, J lost 5 bases, and 2 bases stayed unmatched. CDR3 sequence (DNA): TGTGCCAGCAGCTTCAGCGGGGGGAACAATGAGCAGTTCTTC. Its translation is CASSFSGGNNEQFF.

V usage is TRBV28 and J usage is TRBJ1-5, with 9 bases matching TRBD1. Germline loops: CDR1 MDHEN, CDR2 SYDVKM. This CDR3 spans 14 amino acids. Germline trimming cut 6 bases from V and 5 bases from J; bases unmatched to any gene: 5. DNA for the CDR3: TGTGCCAGCAGATTTACAGGGGGCCATCAGCCCCAGCATTTT. It yields the protein CASRFTGGHQPQHF.

J is TRBJ2-2 and V is TRBV11-2; D uncertain. Germline CDR1 is SGHAT and CDR2 is FQNNGV. Between the trimmed V and J ends, which lost 6 bases and 0 bases, there was a span of 5 bases. This CDR3 is built from 13 residues. DNA of the CDR3: TGTGCCAGCAGAGAGACGAACACCGGGGAGCTGTTTTTT. Translation: CASRETNTGELFF.

The J gene is TRBJ1-4, the V gene TRBV19; D unresolved. Trimming took 5 bases from V and 11 from J, leaving 12 bases between them. Germline assignment: CDR1 LNHDA and CDR2 SQIVND (reference sequence). The CDR3 has 12 amino acids. Here the CDR3 DNA reads TGTGCCAGTAGTTCCCGCCAGCGGAAACTGTTTTTT. It codes for CASSSRQRKLFF. The full variable domain, rest sourced from reference TRBV19 and TRBJ1-4, is DGGITQSPKYLFRKEGQNVTLSCEQNLNHDAMYWYRQDPGQGLRLIYYSQIVNDFQKGDIAEGYSVSREKKESFPLTVTSAQKNPTAFYLCASSSRQRKLFFGSGTQLSVL.

This clone was counted a few times. V is TRBV11-3 and J is TRBJ2-1, with 11 bases matching TRBD2. This CDR3 contains 16 residues. With 3 bases clipped from V and 5 bases from J, the junction kept 6 bases outside the gene matches. Germline lookup yields CDR1 SGHNT and CDR2 YENEEA. CDR3 DNA sequence: TGTGCCAGCAGCTTGGGGACTAGCGGACGAAACAATGAGCAGTTCTTC. It yields the protein CASSLGTSGRNNEQFF.

The chain links TRBV21-1 to TRBJ2-7; the table calls TRBD1, which could not be checked here. TRBV21-1 is noted as a pseudogene. The CDR3 runs 12 residues. The chain's CDR3 is CASSKQGYEQYF. The CDR3 DNA sequence: TGTGCCAGCAGCAAACAGGGCTACGAGCAGTACTTC.

The chain joins TRBV27 to TRBJ2-2, with no clear D. V lost 0 bases to trimming and J lost 4 bases, with 3 bases between them. Germline V lookup: CDR1 MNHEY, CDR2 SMNVEV (reference sequence). The CDR3 is made up of 13 amino acids. CDR3 loop: CASSLSATGELFF. The CDR3 region has the DNA TGTGCCAGCAGTTTATCGGCCACCGGGGAGCTGTTTTTT.

The chain has TRBV23-1 and TRBJ2-3; 11 nucleotides align to TRBD1. TRBV23-1 counts as an open reading frame of uncertain function. Losses at the gene ends were 4 bases for V and 5 bases for J; bases not matched to a gene: 2. This CDR3 region has 14 residues. The CDR3: CASSPGQGGDTQYF. In nucleotides, the CDR3 is TGCGCCAGCAGTCCGGGACAGGGGGGAGATACGCAGTATTTT.

The CDR3, as DNA: TGTGCCAGCATGCCGGGACAGGGGACCGGCTCCTATAATTCACCCCTCCACTTT. This gives the protein CASMPGQGTGSYNSPLHF. This chain links TRBV2 with TRBJ1-6; TRBD1 agrees at 10 bases. This CDR3 spans 18 amino acids. Germline CDR1 and CDR2: SNHLY and FYNNEI. The V gene end was trimmed by 7 bases and the J gene end by 0 bases; junction bases not matched to a gene: 9.

The genes are TRBV7-2 and TRBJ1-2, with D possibly matching TRBD1 (5 bases). Between the trimmed V and J ends, which lost 4 bases and 6 bases, there was a span of 12 bases. The CDR3 is made up of 13 amino acids. The V gene's germline CDR1 is SGHTA and CDR2 FQGNSA. The CDR3 nucleotides are TGTGCCAGCAGCTCAGGGCAGTTCAATGGCTACACCTTC. Protein sequence: CASSSGQFNGYTF.

The V and J genes are TRBV7-2 and TRBJ2-6; D is possibly TRBD2 (5 bases). The CDR3 totals 19 residues. The ends were cut back, 2 bases at V and 4 bases at J, with 21 bases in the middle. In germline, CDR1 is SGHTA, CDR2 FQGNSA. The CDR3 bases are TGTGCCAGCAGCTTACTGTGGCAGAGGGCCCCTAGGGGGGCCAACGTCCTGACTTTC. The encoded protein is CASSLLWQRAPRGANVLTF.